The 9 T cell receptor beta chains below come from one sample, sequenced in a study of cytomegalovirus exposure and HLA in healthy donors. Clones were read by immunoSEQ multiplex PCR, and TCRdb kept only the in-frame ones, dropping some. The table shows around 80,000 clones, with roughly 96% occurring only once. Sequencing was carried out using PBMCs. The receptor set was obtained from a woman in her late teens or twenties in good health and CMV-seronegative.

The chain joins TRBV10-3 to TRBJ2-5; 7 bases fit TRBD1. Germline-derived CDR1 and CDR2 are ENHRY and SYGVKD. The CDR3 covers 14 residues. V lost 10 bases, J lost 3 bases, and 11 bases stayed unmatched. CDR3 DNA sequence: TGTGCCACCCACAAGGGGGACAGCGAAGAGACCCAGTACTTC. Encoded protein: CATHKGDSEETQYF.

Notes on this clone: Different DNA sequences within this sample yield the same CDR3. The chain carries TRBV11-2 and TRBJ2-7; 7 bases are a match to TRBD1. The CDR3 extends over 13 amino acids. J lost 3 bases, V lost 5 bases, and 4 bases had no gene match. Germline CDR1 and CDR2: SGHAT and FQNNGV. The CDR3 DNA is TGTGCCAGCAGCCTGGGACAGAACTACGAGCAGTACTTC. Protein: CASSLGQNYEQYF.

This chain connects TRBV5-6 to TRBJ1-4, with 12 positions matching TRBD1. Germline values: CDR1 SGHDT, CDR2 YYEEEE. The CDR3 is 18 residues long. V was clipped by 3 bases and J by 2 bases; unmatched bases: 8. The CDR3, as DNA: TGTGCCAGCAGCTGGGGGGGACAGGGGGCGTCGACTAATGAAAAACTGTTTTTT. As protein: CASSWGGQGASTNEKLFF.

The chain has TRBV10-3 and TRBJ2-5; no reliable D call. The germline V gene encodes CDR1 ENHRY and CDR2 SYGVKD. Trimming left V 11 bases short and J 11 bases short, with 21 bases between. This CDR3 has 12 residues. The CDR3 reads CAAGLPPIFQYF. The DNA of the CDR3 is TGTGCCGCCGGTCTCCCCCCAATTTTTCAGTACTTC.

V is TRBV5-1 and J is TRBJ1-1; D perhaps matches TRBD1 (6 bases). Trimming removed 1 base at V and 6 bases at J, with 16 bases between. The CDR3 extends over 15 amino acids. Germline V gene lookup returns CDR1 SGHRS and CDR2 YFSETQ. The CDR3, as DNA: TGCGCCAGCAGCTTGAACCTGGGGGCGTCCGCTGAAGCTTTCTTT. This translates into CASSLNLGASAEAFF.

The CDR3 coding sequence is TGTGCCAGTAAAAACAGGACTAGTTTGGAGCCCCAGCATTTT. Amino acid sequence: CASKNRTSLEPQHF. The chain joins TRBV19 to TRBJ1-5, with D tentatively TRBD1 (5 bases). Trimming took off 7 bases at V and 8 bases at J, with 18 bases between the two ends. Germline V CDR1 and CDR2: LNHDA, SQIVND (reference sequence). This CDR3 region has 14 residues. The variable domain in full, completed from reference TRBV19 and TRBJ1-5, reads DGGITQSPKYLFRKEGQNVTLSCEQNLNHDAMYWYRQDPGQGLRLIYYSQIVNDFQKGDIAEGYSVSREKKESFPLTVTSAQKNPTAFYLCASKNRTSLEPQHFGDGTRLSIL.

Here the CDR3 DNA reads TGTGCCACCAGCAGAGTCTACGTTTACTCTGGAAACACCATATATTTT. This sequence encodes CATSRVYVYSGNTIYF. V is TRBV15 and J is TRBJ1-3; D ambiguous. Germline-derived CDR1 and CDR2 are LNHNV and YYDKDF (reference sequence). V lost 1 base and J lost 0, with 10 bases in between. The CDR3 consists of 16 residues.

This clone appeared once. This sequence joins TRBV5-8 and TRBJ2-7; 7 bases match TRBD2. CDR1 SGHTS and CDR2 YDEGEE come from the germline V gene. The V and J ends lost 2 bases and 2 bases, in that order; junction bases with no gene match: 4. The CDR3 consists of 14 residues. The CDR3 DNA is TGTGCCAGCAGCTTTGGGGGGGTAGCCTACGAGCAGTACTTC. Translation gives CASSFGGVAYEQYF.

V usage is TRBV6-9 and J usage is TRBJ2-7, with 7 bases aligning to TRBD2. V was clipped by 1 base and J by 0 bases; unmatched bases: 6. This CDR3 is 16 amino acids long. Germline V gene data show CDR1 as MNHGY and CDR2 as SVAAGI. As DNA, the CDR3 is TGTGCCAGCAGTTATTTTGCGGCTAGCGGCTCCTACGAGCAGTACTTC. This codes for CASSYFAASGSYEQYF.